The rows below give T cell receptor beta chains drawn from one sample of a study of T cell responses to AZD1222 COVID-19 vaccine. Repertoires were generated with immunoSEQ multiplex PCR, while TCRdb's copy carries only in-frame clones and drops some. The sample records about 190,000 clones, 75% to 90% being singletons. The starting material was peripheral blood, obtained on day 0 of AZD1222 vaccination. The receptors derive from an adult in good health. CDR3s include the opening cysteine and the closing phenylalanine or tryptophan. Fields, in order: CDR3 protein, CDR3 DNA, V gene, D gene, clone size, J gene. A D gene is named only where the DNA matches it firmly. The listing skips clone size in some rows; elsewhere it reads once, few, many or a size class.

CDR3: CASSPQSLLFGNTIYF
DNA: TGTGCCAGCTCACCACAAAGCCTCCTCTTCGGAAACACCATATATTTT
V: TRBV18
D: .
size: .
J: TRBJ1-3

CDR3: CASSPREREKLFF
DNA: TGTGCCAGCTCACCTCGTGAACGCGAAAAACTGTTTTTT
V: TRBV18
D: .
size: once
J: TRBJ1-4

CDR3: CASSSTGTGDQPQHF
DNA: TGTGCCAGCTCATCCACCGGGACAGGGGATCAGCCCCAGCATTTT
V: TRBV18
D: TRBD1
size: .
J: TRBJ1-5

CDR3: CASSDTAGTNYGYTF
DNA: TGTGCCAGCAGTGACACGGCCGGGACTAACTATGGCTACACCTTC
V: TRBV6-4
D: .
size: .
J: TRBJ1-2

CDR3: CASSLGTGTGASPLHF
DNA: TGCGCCAGCAGCTTGGGGACCGGGACAGGCGCCTCACCCCTCCACTTT
V: TRBV5-1
D: TRBD1
size: .
J: TRBJ1-6

CDR3: CASSPRTENSPLHF
DNA: TGTGCCAGCAGCCCGAGGACAGAAAATTCACCCCTCCACTTT
V: TRBV3-1/TRBV3-2
D: .
size: .
J: TRBJ1-6

CDR3: CASSTGDTEAFF
DNA: TGTGCCAGCAGCACAGGGGACACTGAAGCTTTCTTT
V: TRBV6-5
D: TRBD1
size: .
J: TRBJ1-1

CDR3: CASSQRTSNTGELFF
DNA: TGTGCCAGCAGCCAAAGGACGTCGAACACCGGGGAGCTGTTTTTT
V: TRBV3-1/TRBV3-2
D: .
size: .
J: TRBJ2-2

CDR3: CASNRGPNQPQHF
DNA: TGTGCCAGCAACAGAGGCCCCAATCAGCCCCAGCATTTT
V: TRBV28
D: .
size: .
J: TRBJ1-5

CDR3: CASSVGGPTNEQFF
DNA: TGTGCCAGCAGCGTAGGTGGGCCCACCAATGAGCAGTTCTTC
V: TRBV9
D: .
size: .
J: TRBJ2-1

CDR3: CASSQEILRGRTGIPYEQYF
DNA: TGCGCCAGCAGCCAAGAAATCCTCCGGGGACGGACAGGGATCCCCTACGAGCAGTACTTC
V: TRBV4-3
D: TRBD1
size: .
J: TRBJ2-7

CDR3: CASRGLKETQYF
DNA: TGTGCCAGCAGGGGACTGAAAGAGACCCAGTACTTC
V: TRBV2
D: .
size: once
J: TRBJ2-5

CDR3: CASSRWRNTEAFF
DNA: TGTGCCAGCAGTCGGTGGAGAAACACTGAAGCTTTCTTT
V: TRBV6-5
D: .
size: .
J: TRBJ1-1

CDR3: CANTGTGPGRF
DNA: TGTGCCAATACCGGGACAGGGCCTGGGAGATTC
V: TRBV6-5
D: TRBD1
size: .
J: TRBJ1-2

CDR3: CASSLDLNTEAFF
DNA: TGTGCCAGCAGCTTGGATTTGAACACTGAAGCTTTCTTT
V: TRBV5-5
D: .
size: .
J: TRBJ1-1

CDR3: CASSQASGGTDTQYF
DNA: TGTGCCAGCAGCCAGGCTAGCGGGGGGACCGATACGCAGTATTTT
V: TRBV5-4
D: TRBD2
size: .
J: TRBJ2-3

CDR3: CAISELRTEAFF
DNA: TGTGCCATCAGTGAGCTCCGGACTGAAGCTTTCTTT
V: TRBV10-3
D: .
size: .
J: TRBJ1-1

CDR3: CASSVGREAGNTIYF
DNA: TGTGCCAGCAGCGTAGGGAGGGAAGCTGGAAACACCATATATTTT
V: TRBV9
D: .
size: .
J: TRBJ1-3

CDR3: CASRSDKGQGQSTEAFF
DNA: TGCGCCAGCAGGTCGGACAAGGGACAGGGACAAAGCACTGAAGCTTTCTTT
V: TRBV5-1
D: TRBD1
size: once
J: TRBJ1-1

CDR3: CASSVDNGGLYNEQFF
DNA: TGTGCCAGCAGCGTAGACAACGGGGGGCTTTACAATGAGCAGTTCTTC
V: TRBV9
D: .
size: .
J: TRBJ2-1

CDR3: CASSPDKDQPQHF
DNA: TGTGCCAGCAGCCCGGACAAAGATCAGCCCCAGCATTTT
V: TRBV5-5
D: .
size: .
J: TRBJ1-5

CDR3: CASRSSGANVLTF
DNA: TGTGCCAGCAGGTCATCTGGGGCCAACGTCCTGACTTTC
V: TRBV6-5
D: .
size: .
J: TRBJ2-6

CDR3: CASRGTVEVAKNIQYF
DNA: TGTGCCAGCAGGGGGACTGTAGAGGTAGCCAAAAACATTCAGTACTTC
V: TRBV2
D: .
size: .
J: TRBJ2-4

CDR3: CASSTSGVGNTEAFF
DNA: TGTGCCAGTAGTACAAGCGGGGTGGGGAACACTGAAGCTTTCTTT
V: TRBV19
D: .
size: .
J: TRBJ1-1

CDR3: CASSYGGAGANVLTF
DNA: TGTGCCAGCAGTTATGGTGGGGCTGGGGCCAACGTCCTGACTTTC
V: TRBV6-2/TRBV6-3
D: .
size: .
J: TRBJ2-6

CDR3: CASSYRAKNIQYF
DNA: TGTGCCAGCAGTTACAGGGCCAAAAACATTCAGTACTTC
V: TRBV28
D: .
size: .
J: TRBJ2-4

CDR3: CASSILRSNYGYTF
DNA: TGTGCCAGTAGTATACTAAGATCTAACTATGGCTACACCTTC
V: TRBV19
D: .
size: .
J: TRBJ1-2

CDR3: CASRVSGEETQYF
DNA: TGTGCCAGCAGAGTCTCGGGTGAAGAGACCCAGTACTTC
V: TRBV4-2
D: .
size: .
J: TRBJ2-5

CDR3: CASSSSGGRTYEQYF
DNA: TGTGCCAGCAGTTCCAGCGGGGGACGCACCTACGAGCAGTACTTC
V: TRBV7-9
D: TRBD2
size: .
J: TRBJ2-7

CDR3: CASSDSGTTEAFF
DNA: TGTGCCAGCAGTGACTCCGGGACCACTGAAGCTTTCTTT
V: TRBV6-4
D: .
size: few
J: TRBJ1-1

CDR3: CASSLRTGLSEQYF
DNA: TGTGCCAGCAGCCTGAGGACAGGGTTGAGTGAGCAGTACTTC
V: TRBV3-1/TRBV3-2
D: TRBD1
size: .
J: TRBJ2-7

CDR3: CASSLFFMGDTNSGANVLTF
DNA: TGTGCCAGCAGCTTATTCTTTATGGGGGACACCAACTCTGGGGCCAACGTCCTGACTTTC
V: TRBV7-8
D: .
size: .
J: TRBJ2-6

CDR3: CASSLDMNQPQHF
DNA: TGTGCCAGCAGCTTAGATATGAATCAGCCCCAGCATTTT
V: TRBV11-2
D: .
size: .
J: TRBJ1-5

CDR3: CASSRDGGEQFF
DNA: TGTGCCAGCAGCCGGGACGGAGGGGAGCAGTTCTTC
V: TRBV2
D: .
size: .
J: TRBJ2-1

CDR3: CASSGDRTNTEAFF
DNA: TGTGCCAGCTCAGGGGACAGAACGAACACTGAAGCTTTCTTT
V: TRBV9
D: TRBD1
size: .
J: TRBJ1-1

CDR3: CASLGGYEAFF
DNA: TGTGCCAGCCTTGGTGGTTATGAAGCTTTCTTT
V: TRBV2
D: .
size: .
J: TRBJ1-1

CDR3: CASVNPGGAGYGYTF
DNA: TGTGCCAGTGTCAACCCGGGTGGGGCGGGCTATGGCTACACCTTC
V: TRBV19
D: .
size: .
J: TRBJ1-2

CDR3: CASSQPSTTATNEKLFF
DNA: TGCGCCAGCAGCCAACCCAGCACAACCGCAACTAATGAAAAACTGTTTTTT
V: TRBV4-3
D: .
size: .
J: TRBJ1-4

CDR3: CASSFDGTYEQYF
DNA: TGTGCCAGCAGCTTCGACGGAACCTACGAGCAGTACTTC
V: TRBV7-2
D: .
size: .
J: TRBJ2-7

CDR3: CASSRVGNTIYF
DNA: TGTGCCAGCAGCAGGGTCGGAAACACCATATATTTT
V: TRBV7-2
D: .
size: .
J: TRBJ1-3

CDR3: CASSLGRSLGEQFF
DNA: TGTGCCAGCAGCTTAGGCCGTAGTCTGGGTGAGCAGTTCTTC
V: TRBV13
D: .
size: .
J: TRBJ2-1

CDR3: CASSHGTSGGGTGELFF
DNA: TGTGCCAGCAGCCACGGGACTAGCGGGGGGGGCACCGGGGAGCTGTTTTTT
V: TRBV4-2
D: TRBD2
size: .
J: TRBJ2-2

CDR3: CASSLGTNYEQYF
DNA: TGTGCCAGCAGTTTGGGGACTAACTACGAGCAGTACTTC
V: TRBV27
D: TRBD2
size: .
J: TRBJ2-7

CDR3: CASSFGWEETQYF
DNA: TGTGCCAGCAGTTTCGGGTGGGAAGAGACCCAGTACTTC
V: TRBV12-3/TRBV12-4
D: .
size: .
J: TRBJ2-5

CDR3: CASSLLARGVTDTQYF
DNA: TGTGCCAGCAGTTTATTAGCCCGGGGGGTCACAGATACGCAGTATTTT
V: TRBV27
D: TRBD2
size: .
J: TRBJ2-3

CDR3: CASNQDRAEGPGTDTQYF
DNA: TGTGCCAGCAACCAGGACAGGGCCGAGGGGCCCGGCACAGATACGCAGTATTTT
V: TRBV5-4
D: TRBD1
size: .
J: TRBJ2-3

CDR3: CASSGSSSTDTQYF
DNA: TGTGCCAGCAGTGGCAGCTCTAGCACAGATACGCAGTATTTT
V: TRBV2
D: .
size: .
J: TRBJ2-3

CDR3: CASSLGGRSTDTQYF
DNA: TGCGCCAGCAGCTTGGGGGGTCGGAGCACAGATACGCAGTATTTT
V: TRBV5-1
D: .
size: .
J: TRBJ2-3